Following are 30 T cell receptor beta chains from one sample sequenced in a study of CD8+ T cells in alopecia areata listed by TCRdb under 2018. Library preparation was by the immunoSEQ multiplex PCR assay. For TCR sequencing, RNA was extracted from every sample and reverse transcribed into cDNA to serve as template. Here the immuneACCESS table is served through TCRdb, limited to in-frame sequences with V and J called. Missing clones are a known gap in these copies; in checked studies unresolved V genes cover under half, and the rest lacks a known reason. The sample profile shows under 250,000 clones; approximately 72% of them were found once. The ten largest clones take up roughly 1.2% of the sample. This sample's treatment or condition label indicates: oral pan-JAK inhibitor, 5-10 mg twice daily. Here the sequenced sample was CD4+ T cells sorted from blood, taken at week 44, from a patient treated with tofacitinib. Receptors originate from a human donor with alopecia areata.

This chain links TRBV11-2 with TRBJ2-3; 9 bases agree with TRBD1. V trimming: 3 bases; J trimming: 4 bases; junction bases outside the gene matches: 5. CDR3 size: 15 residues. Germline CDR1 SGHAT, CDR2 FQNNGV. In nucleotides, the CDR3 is TGTGCCAGCAGCTTGTGGGGGACAGGGCCAGATACGCAGTATTTT. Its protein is CASSLWGTGPDTQYF.

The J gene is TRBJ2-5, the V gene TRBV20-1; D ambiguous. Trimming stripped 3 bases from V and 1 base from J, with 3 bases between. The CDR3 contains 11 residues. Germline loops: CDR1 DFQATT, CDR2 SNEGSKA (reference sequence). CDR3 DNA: TGCAGTGCTAGCGGCCAAGAGACCCAGTACTTC. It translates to CSASGQETQYF.

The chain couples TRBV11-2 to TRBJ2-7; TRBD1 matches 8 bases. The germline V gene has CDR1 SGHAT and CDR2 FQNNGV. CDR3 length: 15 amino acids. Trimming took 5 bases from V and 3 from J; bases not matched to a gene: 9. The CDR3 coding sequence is TGTGCCAGCAGCCGAGGCCCGGACAGGGTCTACGAGCAGTACTTC. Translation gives CASSRGPDRVYEQYF.

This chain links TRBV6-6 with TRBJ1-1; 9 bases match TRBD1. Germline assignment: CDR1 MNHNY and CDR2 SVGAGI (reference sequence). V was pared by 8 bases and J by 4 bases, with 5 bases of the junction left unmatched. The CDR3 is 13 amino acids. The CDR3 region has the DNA TGTGCCAGCGAGGGACAGGGTCTCACTGAAGCTTTCTTT. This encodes CASEGQGLTEAFF.

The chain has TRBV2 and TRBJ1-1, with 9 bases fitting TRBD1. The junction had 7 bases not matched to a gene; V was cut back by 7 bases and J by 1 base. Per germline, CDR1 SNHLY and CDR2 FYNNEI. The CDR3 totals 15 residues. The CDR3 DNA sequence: TGTGCCAGCATCCTACAGGGGGCTCAGAACACTGAAGCTTTCTTT. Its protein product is CASILQGAQNTEAFF.

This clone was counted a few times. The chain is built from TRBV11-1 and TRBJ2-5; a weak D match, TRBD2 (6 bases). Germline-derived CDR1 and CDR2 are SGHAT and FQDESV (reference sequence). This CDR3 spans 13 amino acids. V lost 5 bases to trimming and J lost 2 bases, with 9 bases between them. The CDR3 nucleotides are TGTGCCAGCAGCCAGGGACTTCAAGAGACCCAGTACTTC. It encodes CASSQGLQETQYF.

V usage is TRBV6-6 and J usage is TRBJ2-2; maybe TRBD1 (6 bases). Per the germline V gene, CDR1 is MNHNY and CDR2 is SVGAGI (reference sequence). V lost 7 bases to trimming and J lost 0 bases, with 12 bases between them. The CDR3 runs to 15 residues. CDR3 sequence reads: CASNTDSANTGELFF. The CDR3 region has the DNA TGTGCCAGCAATACGGACAGCGCGAACACCGGGGAGCTGTTTTTT.

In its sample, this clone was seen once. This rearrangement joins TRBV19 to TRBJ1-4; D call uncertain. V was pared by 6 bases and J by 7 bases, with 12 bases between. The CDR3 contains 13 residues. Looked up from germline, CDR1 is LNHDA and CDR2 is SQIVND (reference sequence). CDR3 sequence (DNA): TGTGCCAGTAGCGGAACTATTCGTGAAAAACTGTTTTTT. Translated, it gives CASSGTIREKLFF.

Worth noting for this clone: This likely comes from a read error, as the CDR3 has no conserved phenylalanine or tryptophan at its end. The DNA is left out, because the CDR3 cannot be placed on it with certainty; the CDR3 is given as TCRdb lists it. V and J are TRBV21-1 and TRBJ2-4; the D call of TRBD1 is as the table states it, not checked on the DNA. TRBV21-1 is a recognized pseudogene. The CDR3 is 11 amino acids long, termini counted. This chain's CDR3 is CASSVISTGPV.

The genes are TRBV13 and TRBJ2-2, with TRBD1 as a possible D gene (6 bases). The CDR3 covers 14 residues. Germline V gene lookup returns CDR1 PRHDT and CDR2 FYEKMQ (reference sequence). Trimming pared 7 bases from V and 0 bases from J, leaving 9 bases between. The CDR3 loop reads CASTQGTNTGELFF. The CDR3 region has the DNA TGTGCCAGCACCCAGGGGACGAACACCGGGGAGCTGTTTTTT.

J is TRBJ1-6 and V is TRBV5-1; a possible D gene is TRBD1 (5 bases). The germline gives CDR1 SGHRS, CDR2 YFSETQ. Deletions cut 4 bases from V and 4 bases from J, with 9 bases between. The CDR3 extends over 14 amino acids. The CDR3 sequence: CASSRDSYNSPLHF. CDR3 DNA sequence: TGCGCCAGCAGCCGCGACAGTTATAATTCACCCCTCCACTTT.

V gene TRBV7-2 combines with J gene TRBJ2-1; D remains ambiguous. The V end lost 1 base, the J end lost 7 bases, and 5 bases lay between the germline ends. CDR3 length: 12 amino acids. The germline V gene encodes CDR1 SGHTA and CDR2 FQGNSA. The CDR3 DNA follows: TGTGCCAGCAGCTTAGTGCGGAATGAGCAGTTCTTC. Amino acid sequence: CASSLVRNEQFF.

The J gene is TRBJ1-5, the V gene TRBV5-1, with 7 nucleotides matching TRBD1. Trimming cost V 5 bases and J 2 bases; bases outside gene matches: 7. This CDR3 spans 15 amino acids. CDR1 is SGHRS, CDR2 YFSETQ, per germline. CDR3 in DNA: TGCGCCAGCAGGGGGACAGCGGATGGCAATCAGCCCCAGCATTTT. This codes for CASRGTADGNQPQHF.

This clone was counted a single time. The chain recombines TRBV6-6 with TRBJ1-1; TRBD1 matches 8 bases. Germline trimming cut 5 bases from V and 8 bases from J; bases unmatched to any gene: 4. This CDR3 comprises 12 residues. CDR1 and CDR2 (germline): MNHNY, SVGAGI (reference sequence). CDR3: CASSATGVEAFF. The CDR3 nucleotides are TGTGCCAGCAGTGCGACAGGGGTGGAAGCTTTCTTT.

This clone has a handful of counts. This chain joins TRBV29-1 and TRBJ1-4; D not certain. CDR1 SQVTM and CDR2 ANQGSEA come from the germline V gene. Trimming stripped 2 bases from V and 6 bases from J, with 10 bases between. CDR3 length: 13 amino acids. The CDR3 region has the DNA TGCAGCGTTGAATCGGGAACGGATGAAAAACTGTTTTTT. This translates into CSVESGTDEKLFF.

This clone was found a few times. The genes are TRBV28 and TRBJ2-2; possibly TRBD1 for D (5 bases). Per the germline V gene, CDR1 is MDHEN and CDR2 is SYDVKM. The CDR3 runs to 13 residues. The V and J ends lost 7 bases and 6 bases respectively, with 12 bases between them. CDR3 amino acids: CASIARVAGELFF. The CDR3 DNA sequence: TGTGCCAGCATAGCCAGGGTCGCCGGGGAGCTGTTTTTT.

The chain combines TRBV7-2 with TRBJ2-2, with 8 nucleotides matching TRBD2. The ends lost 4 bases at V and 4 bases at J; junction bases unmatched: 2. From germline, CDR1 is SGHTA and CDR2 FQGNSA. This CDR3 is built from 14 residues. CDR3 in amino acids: CASSSGLGTGELFF. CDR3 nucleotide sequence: TGTGCCAGCAGCTCGGGACTAGGCACCGGGGAGCTGTTTTTT.

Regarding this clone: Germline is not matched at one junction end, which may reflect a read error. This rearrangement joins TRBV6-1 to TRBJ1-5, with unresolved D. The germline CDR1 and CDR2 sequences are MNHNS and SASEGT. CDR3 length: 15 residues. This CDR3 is CASREGGWGNQPQHF. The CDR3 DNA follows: TGTGCCAGCAGAGAAGGAGGTTGGGGCAATCAGCCCCAGCATTTT.

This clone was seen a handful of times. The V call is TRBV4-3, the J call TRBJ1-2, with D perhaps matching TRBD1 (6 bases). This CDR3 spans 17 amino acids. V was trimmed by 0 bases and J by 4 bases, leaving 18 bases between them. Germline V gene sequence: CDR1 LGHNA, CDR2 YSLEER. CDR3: CASSQDVRGRGGYGYTF. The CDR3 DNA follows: TGCGCCAGCAGCCAAGATGTTCGGGGGCGCGGAGGCTATGGCTACACCTTC.

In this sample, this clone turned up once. The CDR3 DNA follows: TGCGCCAGCAGCCAAGATCAGGACAGGGACTACGAGCAGTACTTC. It translates to CASSQDQDRDYEQYF. The chain recombines TRBV4-3 with TRBJ2-7; 8 bases are a match to TRBD1. The V gene's germline CDR1 is LGHNA and CDR2 YSLEER. CDR3 size: 15 residues. V gave up 0 bases and J gave up 3 bases; unmatched junction bases: 4.

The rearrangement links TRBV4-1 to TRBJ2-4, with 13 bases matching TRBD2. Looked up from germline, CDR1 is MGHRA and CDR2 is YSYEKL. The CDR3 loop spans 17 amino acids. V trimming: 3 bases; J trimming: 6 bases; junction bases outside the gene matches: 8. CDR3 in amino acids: CASSQRTSGGALNIQYF. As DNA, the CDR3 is TGCGCCAGCAGCCAGAGAACTAGCGGGGGGGCCCTAAACATTCAGTACTTC.

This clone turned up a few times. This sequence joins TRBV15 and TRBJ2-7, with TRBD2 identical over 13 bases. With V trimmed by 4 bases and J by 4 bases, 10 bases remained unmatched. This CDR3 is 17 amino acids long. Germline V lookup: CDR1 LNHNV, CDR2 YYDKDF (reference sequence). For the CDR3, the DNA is TGTGCCACCAGCACCGACGGACTAGCGGGGGAAGGTTACGAGCAGTACTTC. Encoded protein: CATSTDGLAGEGYEQYF.

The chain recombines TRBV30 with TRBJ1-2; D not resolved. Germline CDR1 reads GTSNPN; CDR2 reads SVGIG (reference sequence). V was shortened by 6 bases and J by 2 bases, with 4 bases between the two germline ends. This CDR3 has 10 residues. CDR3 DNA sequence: TGTGCCTGCTCGAACTATGGCTACACCTTC. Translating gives CACSNYGYTF.

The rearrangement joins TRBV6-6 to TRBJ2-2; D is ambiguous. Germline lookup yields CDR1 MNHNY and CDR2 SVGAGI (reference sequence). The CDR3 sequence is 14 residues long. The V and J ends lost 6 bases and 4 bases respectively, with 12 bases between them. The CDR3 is CASRSQRSTGELFF. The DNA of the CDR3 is TGTGCCAGCAGGTCACAACGGAGCACCGGGGAGCTGTTTTTT.

CDR3 sequence reads: CASSYGQANSPLHF. As DNA, the CDR3 is TGCGCCAGCAGCTACGGACAGGCTAATTCACCCCTCCACTTT. V and J are TRBV5-1 and TRBJ1-6; 7 nucleotides match TRBD1. Per the germline V gene, CDR1 is SGHRS and CDR2 is YFSETQ. After removal of 3 bases from V and 6 bases from J, the junction contained 3 bases not matched to a gene. This CDR3 comprises 14 residues.

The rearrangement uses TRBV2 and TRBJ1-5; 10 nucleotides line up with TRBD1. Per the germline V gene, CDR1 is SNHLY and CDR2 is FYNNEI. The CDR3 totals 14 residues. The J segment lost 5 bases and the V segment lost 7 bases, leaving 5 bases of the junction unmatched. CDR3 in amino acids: CASTPGQGYQPQHF. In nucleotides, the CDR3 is TGTGCCAGCACGCCGGGACAGGGGTATCAGCCCCAGCATTTT.

CDR3 DNA: TGTGCCAGCAGTTGGACCCAGGGGGAGCCCCAGCATTTT. Amino acid sequence: CASSWTQGEPQHF. This chain uses TRBV6-5 with TRBJ1-5; 7 bases align to TRBD1. Germline trimming cut 4 bases from V and 8 bases from J; bases unmatched to any gene: 5. The germline CDR1 and CDR2 sequences are MNHEY and SVGAGI. This CDR3 is 13 amino acids long.

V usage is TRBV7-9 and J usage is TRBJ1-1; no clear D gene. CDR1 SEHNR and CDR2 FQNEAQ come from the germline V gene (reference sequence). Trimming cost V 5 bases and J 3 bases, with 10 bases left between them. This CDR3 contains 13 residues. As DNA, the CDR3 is TGTGCCAGCAGCCTGGACTGGGACACTGAAGCTTTCTTT. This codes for CASSLDWDTEAFF.

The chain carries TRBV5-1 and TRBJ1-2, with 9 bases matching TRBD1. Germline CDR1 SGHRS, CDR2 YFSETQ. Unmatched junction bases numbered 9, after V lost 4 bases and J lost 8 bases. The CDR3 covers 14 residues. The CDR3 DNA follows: TGCGCCAGCAGCAAGGACAGGGGAAGTCCGGGCTACACCTTC. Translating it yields CASSKDRGSPGYTF.

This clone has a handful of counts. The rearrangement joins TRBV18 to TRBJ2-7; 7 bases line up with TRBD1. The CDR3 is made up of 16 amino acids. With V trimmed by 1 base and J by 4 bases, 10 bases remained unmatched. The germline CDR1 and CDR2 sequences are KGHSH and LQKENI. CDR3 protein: CASSPRKSGTVYEQYF. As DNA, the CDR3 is TGTGCCAGCTCACCACGAAAATCCGGGACAGTATACGAGCAGTACTTC.